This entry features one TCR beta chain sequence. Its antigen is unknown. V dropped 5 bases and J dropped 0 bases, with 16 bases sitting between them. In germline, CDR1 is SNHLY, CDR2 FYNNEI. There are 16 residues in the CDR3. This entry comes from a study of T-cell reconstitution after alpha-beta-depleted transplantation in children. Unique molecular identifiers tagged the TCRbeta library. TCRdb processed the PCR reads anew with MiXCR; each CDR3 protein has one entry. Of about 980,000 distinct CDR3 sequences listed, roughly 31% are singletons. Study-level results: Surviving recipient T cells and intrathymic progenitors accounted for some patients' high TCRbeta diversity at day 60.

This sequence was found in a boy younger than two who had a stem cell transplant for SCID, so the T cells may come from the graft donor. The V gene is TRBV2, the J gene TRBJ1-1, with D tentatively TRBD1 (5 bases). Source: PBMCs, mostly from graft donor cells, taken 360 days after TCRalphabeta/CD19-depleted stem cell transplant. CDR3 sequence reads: CASSTKMGRMNTEAFF. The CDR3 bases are TGTGCCAGCAGTACAAAAATGGGACGGATGAACACTGAAGCTTTCTTT.